The clone carrying this T cell receptor beta chain has just a few counts. Its antigen is currently unknown. From germline, CDR1 is MGHDK and CDR2 SYGVNS. Trimming pared 5 bases from V and 3 bases from J, leaving 13 bases between. CDR3 size: 14 residues. Sorted-subset replicate PCR reactions were performed with around 200 ng DNA, corresponding to about 32,000 T cell genomes. Sequencing was performed with immunoSEQ multiplex PCR; in TCRdb, only in-frame clones are kept and a portion is missing. The sample lists about 690,000 clones, roughly 87% seen once, with about 33% in the top ten. These data are taken from a study of shared clonotypes between healthy human individuals. About the study: Per donor, CD8 memory used one plate, CD8 naive used two, CD4 memory used three and CD4 naive used three.

General study results and limits: Read depth was anticipated to influence clonotype sharing among donors. Estimated richness values were generally larger in naive subsets than in memory subsets.

The chain carries TRBV25-1 and TRBJ1-1, with a possible D match to TRBD1 (6 bases). The sequenced sample consisted of memory CD8+ T cells from PBMCs. Subset: CD45RO+ cells pooled with CCR7-negative TemRA cells. This clonotype was sampled from a man younger than 30 in good health. Some clones in this sample may be carry-over from other donors' samples. The CDR3 region has the DNA TGTGCCAGCAGTTGGGAGGGGGTAGACACTGAAGCTTTCTTT. Residues: CASSWEGVDTEAFF.